This TCR beta chain is drawn from a study of cytomegalovirus exposure and HLA in healthy donors. Study conclusions and caveats: A list of roughly 180 TCR beta chains associated with cytomegalovirus was given.

This CDR3 region has 11 residues. V lost 3 bases and J 7 bases, leaving 4 bases between the germline ends. Germline V gene data show CDR1 as SGHRS and CDR2 as YFSETQ. Using immunoSEQ multiplex PCR, the repertoire was profiled, and TCRdb retains in-frame clones only, with some absent. The sample shows 200,000 to 250,000 clones, roughly 84% of them seen only once. This clone was counted only a few times. What it recognizes is unknown. The sequence came from a woman aged 18 to 35 in good health and CMV-seropositive. The specimen was PBMCs. The genes are TRBV5-1 and TRBJ2-2; D gene ambiguous. CDR3 amino acids: CASSWSGELFF. CDR3 DNA: TGCGCCAGCAGCTGGAGCGGGGAGCTGTTTTTT.